This TCR beta chain derives from a study of CD8+ T cells in alopecia areata. Across the study: For the treated group, dosing was oral tofacitinib at 5 to 10 mg twice daily.

Trimming removed 0 bases from V and 1 base from J, with 7 bases in between. Germline assignment: CDR1 MNHNS and CDR2 SASEGT. This CDR3 comprises 16 residues. Regarding treatment: oral pan-JAK inhibitor, 5-10 mg twice daily. Sampling of alopecia areata patients yielded lesional scalp punch biopsies as well as peripheral blood. TCR sequencing used cDNA made by reverse transcription of extracted RNA. Assay used: immunoSEQ multiplex PCR; TCRdb lists only in-frame clones, some missing. The data show about 200,000 clones, more than 30% seen once. The clonotype originates from a human donor with alopecia areata. The input for sequencing was CD4+ T cells sorted from blood, taken at week 34, from a patient treated with tofacitinib. The V and J genes are TRBV6-1 and TRBJ1-6; tentative D call: TRBD1 (5 bases). The CDR3 reads CASSEARGSYNSPLHF. DNA for the CDR3: TGTGCCAGCAGTGAAGCCCGGGGGTCCTATAATTCACCCCTCCACTTT.